A selection of T cell receptor beta chains follows, all from one sample in a study of cytomegalovirus exposure and HLA in healthy donors. Here immunoSEQ multiplex PCR was the method, and the copy in TCRdb shows in-frame clones only, minus some. The data contain about 110,000 clones, more than 90% of them singletons. Specimen: PBMCs. The receptors were gathered from a woman between 18 and 29 years old in good health and CMV-seronegative. CDR3s include the opening cysteine and the closing phenylalanine or tryptophan. D genes are given only for firm matches. Clone size is not always given. Where it is, it says once, few, many or a class for expanded clones.

TRBD1 | TRBJ1-2 | - | TRBV18 | TGTGCCAGCTCACCAATACAGGGGGCGCGAGGCTATGGCTACACCTTC | CASSPIQGARGYGYTF
- | TRBJ2-7 | - | TRBV30 | TGTGCCTGGACCCAAAACCGGGACACCGCCTACGAGCAGTACTTC | CAWTQNRDTAYEQYF
TRBD2 | TRBJ2-3 | - | TRBV6-5 | TGTGCCAGCAGCCTCCAGGGACTACTCACAGATACGCAGTATTTT | CASSLQGLLTDTQYF
- | TRBJ2-3 | - | TRBV6-1 | TGTGCCAGCAGTGAAGAGCCGGGGGGCGGATATACGCAGTATTTT | CASSEEPGGGYTQYF
- | TRBJ2-3 | - | TRBV19 | TGTGCCACCAAACCCCGGGGGGCTCGCACCACAGATACGCAGTATTTT | CATKPRGARTTDTQYF
- | TRBJ2-2 | - | TRBV10-3 | TGTGCCATCAGTGAGTCGGGAGGGAACACCGGGGAGCTGTTTTTT | CAISESGGNTGELFF
TRBD2 | TRBJ2-3 | - | TRBV5-1 | TGCGCCAGCAGCTTGGCTACTTCTAGCGGGGTCACAGATACGCAGTATTTT | CASSLATSSGVTDTQYF
- | TRBJ1-5 | - | TRBV6-1 | TGTGCCAGCAGGCCAGAGCGGGCTAGCAATCAGCCCCAGCATTTT | CASRPERASNQPQHF
- | TRBJ2-5 | - | TRBV5-8 | TGTGCCAGCAGCTTGGGAGGGGGACCTATACAAGAGACCCAGTACTTC | CASSLGGGPIQETQYF
TRBD1 | TRBJ2-3 | - | TRBV28 | TGTGCCAGCAGTTCTCGGACAGGGGGAATGGGCACAGATACGCAGTATTTT | CASSSRTGGMGTDTQYF
TRBD1 | TRBJ1-1 | - | TRBV7-2 | TGTGCCAGCAGCAGGGACAGGAACACTGAAGCTTTCTTT | CASSRDRNTEAFF
- | TRBJ2-5 | - | TRBV28 | TGTGCCAGCAGGGCCACAGGGAAGGGAGAGACCCAGTACTTC | CASRATGKGETQYF
- | TRBJ2-7 | - | TRBV15 | TGTGCCACCAGCAGGGAGACCGGGTCGCAGTACTTC | CATSRETGSQYF
- | TRBJ1-1 | - | TRBV6-5 | TGTGCCAGCAGTTACGGCGGGGCGGTGAACACTGAAGCTTTCTTT | CASSYGGAVNTEAFF
TRBD2 | TRBJ2-1 | - | TRBV11-2 | TGTGCCAGCAGCTTGATTAGCGGGGGGACCAATGAGCAGTTCTTC | CASSLISGGTNEQFF
- | TRBJ1-2 | - | TRBV7-2 | TGTGCCAGCCAGCTTAGGCCGGGAAGTGGTGGCTACACCTTC | CASQLRPGSGGYTF
- | TRBJ2-7 | - | TRBV10-1 | TGCGCCAGAGACCGGGGGTTTGACTCCTACGAGCAGTACTTC | CARDRGFDSYEQYF
- | TRBJ2-1 | - | TRBV10-2 | TGCGCCAGCAGTGATATAATGGGCCTCGGGCGGGGCAGAGCGGTCTTC | CASSDIMGLGRGRAVF
- | TRBJ1-2 | - | TRBV15 | TGTGCCACCAGAGAGGGAGGGAGCGGCTACACCTTC | CATREGGSGYTF
- | TRBJ2-7 | - | TRBV28 | TGTGCCAGCAGTTTACCCCGGATGGACAGCTCCTACGAGCAGTACTTC | CASSLPRMDSSYEQYF
TRBD2 | TRBJ2-2 | once | TRBV7-7 | TGTGCTAGCAGTATGTCGCGGGGGGCAGACACCGGGGAGCTGTTTTTT | CASSMSRGADTGELFF
- | TRBJ2-3 | - | TRBV7-9 | TGTGCCAGCAGCTTAATGGTAGAGACGCAGTATTTT | CASSLMVETQYF
- | TRBJ1-1 | - | TRBV5-4 | TGTGCCAGCAGCCAGACCGGGACTGAAGCTTTCTTT | CASSQTGTEAFF
- | TRBJ2-7 | - | TRBV7-7 | TGTGCCAGCAGCTTGTGGTGGCAGGGGTTCGGCTACGAGCAGTACTTC | CASSLWWQGFGYEQYF
TRBD2 | TRBJ2-3 | - | TRBV7-2 | TGTGCCAGCAGCTTAGCCGGGACTATCGTAGATACGCAGTATTTT | CASSLAGTIVDTQYF
- | TRBJ1-2 | - | TRBV16 | TGTGCCAGCAGCCAAAACAGGGACAATGGCTACACCTTC | CASSQNRDNGYTF
TRBD2 | TRBJ2-6 | - | TRBV25-1 | TGTGCCAGCAGTGAACCGGCAGGGAGGGGATATGGGGCCAACGTCCTGACTTTC | CASSEPAGRGYGANVLTF
- | TRBJ2-4 | - | TRBV7-2 | TGTGCCAGCAGCGACCGAGACAGGCGCAAAAACATTCAGTACTTC | CASSDRDRRKNIQYF
- | TRBJ1-2 | - | TRBV28 | TGTGCCAGCAGTTTAGGGTCAGGGGACTATGGCTACACCTTC | CASSLGSGDYGYTF
- | TRBJ2-2 | once | TRBV7-3 | TGTGCCAGCGGTCAGGGCAACACCGGGGAGCTGTTTTTT | CASGQGNTGELFF
- | TRBJ1-3 | - | TRBV7-8 | TGTGCCAGCAGCTCGATTATGCGGGAAAGGTCTGGAAACACCATATATTTT | CASSSIMRERSGNTIYF
TRBD2 | TRBJ2-7 | - | TRBV2 | TGTGCCAGCAGTGAGGCGGGGGGGCTGTACGAGCAGTACTTC | CASSEAGGLYEQYF
- | TRBJ1-3 | - | TRBV6-6 | TGTGCCAGCAGTTACGCGGGCAGCTCTGGAAACACCATATATTTT | CASSYAGSSGNTIYF
TRBD1 | TRBJ1-2 | few | TRBV28 | TGTGCCAGCAGTTCAGGGGGCTATGGCTACACCTTC | CASSSGGYGYTF
- | TRBJ2-7 | - | TRBV5-4 | TGTGCCAGCAGCTTGGACAGTGGGTACGAGCAGTACTTC | CASSLDSGYEQYF
- | TRBJ2-2 | - | TRBV2 | TGTGCCAGCAGCCCAACCGGGGAGCTGTTTTTT | CASSPTGELFF
- | TRBJ2-1 | - | TRBV6-6 | TGTGCCAGCAGTTTTCCAGGGGCCAACAATGAGCAGTTCTTC | CASSFPGANNEQFF
TRBD1 | TRBJ1-1 | - | TRBV19 | TGTGCCAGTAGTTTCGACAGGGGCCTGAACACTGAAGCTTTCTTT | CASSFDRGLNTEAFF
TRBD2 | TRBJ2-1 | - | TRBV7-3 | TGTGCCAGCAGCTTAAGTAGCGGGGGGATGAATGAGCAGTTCTTC | CASSLSSGGMNEQFF
TRBD1 | TRBJ1-2 | few | TRBV18 | TGTGCCAGCTCACCACCCAACCAACAGGGGCGGAATGGCTACACCTTC | CASSPPNQQGRNGYTF
TRBD2 | TRBJ2-1 | - | TRBV4-1 | TGCGCCAGCAGCCAAGGAACGAGCGGGGGGGCCTATGAGCAGTTCTTC | CASSQGTSGGAYEQFF
TRBD1 | TRBJ1-2 | - | TRBV6-5 | TGTGCCAGCAGCCAGACAGGGAACGGTGGCTACACCTTC | CASSQTGNGGYTF
TRBD2 | TRBJ2-1 | - | TRBV5-1 | TGCGCCAGCAGCCTGGGACTAGTCTCCTACAATGAGCAGTTCTTC | CASSLGLVSYNEQFF
- | TRBJ1-5 | - | TRBV6-1 | TGTGCCAGCAGTGAAGCGCTTTTACTCGGTGTTAATCAGCCCCAGCATTTT | CASSEALLLGVNQPQHF
TRBD2 | TRBJ2-2 | once | TRBV7-3 | TGTGCCAGCAGCCAAACGGCGGGGGAAACCGGGGAGCTGTTTTTT | CASSQTAGETGELFF
- | TRBJ1-1 | - | TRBV10-3 | TGTGCCATCAGGGCAGGGCGGACTGAAGCTTTCTTT | CAIRAGRTEAFF
TRBD1 | TRBJ2-1 | once | TRBV28 | TGTGCCAGCAGTTTATGGGGGGACAGCTACAATGAGCAGTTCTTC | CASSLWGDSYNEQFF
TRBD1 | TRBJ1-6 | - | TRBV5-1 | TGCGCCAGCAGCTGGGGACAGGCGGCCTGGGATAATTCACCCCTCCACTTT | CASSWGQAAWDNSPLHF
TRBD2 | TRBJ2-1 | - | TRBV4-2 | TGTGCCAGCAGCCGGGGGATAGCGGGCAACAATGAGCAGTTCTTC | CASSRGIAGNNEQFF
- | TRBJ2-1 | - | TRBV6-5 | TGTGCCAGCAGTTACTCGCAGGGGTATTACAATGAGCAGTTCTTC | CASSYSQGYYNEQFF
- | TRBJ2-7 | - | TRBV29-1 | TGCAGCGTTGTCCCCCTGGTGGGGGCTTCCTACGAGCAGTACTTC | CSVVPLVGASYEQYF
- | TRBJ2-3 | - | TRBV25-1 | TGTGCCAGCAGTGAAACCAGGACAGTTCTTAGCACAGATACGCAGTATTTT | CASSETRTVLSTDTQYF
- | TRBJ2-7 | - | TRBV18 | TGTGCCAGCTCACCACAACTCGGGGAGCAGTACTTC | CASSPQLGEQYF